This TCR beta chain originates from a study of shared clonotypes between healthy human individuals. In the original workflow: As immunoSEQ supplied junction-only sequences (without quality scores), filtering differed. Using immunoSEQ multiplex PCR, the repertoire was profiled, and TCRdb retains in-frame clones only, with some absent. The DNA gave D and trimming, while V, J and clone size come from that table. In the table there are more than 2 million clones, around 95% of which are singletons. Losses at the gene ends were 7 bases for V and 2 bases for J; bases not matched to a gene: 8. The CDR3 spans 15 residues. Germline CDR1 and CDR2: MDHEN and SYDVKM. There were only Caucasian adults among the donors, and all lived in Nashville, Tennessee.

The TCR was taken from a man between 18 and 29 years old in good health. V gene TRBV28 combines with J gene TRBJ2-5; 9 positions match TRBD2. Sequenced material: naive CD4+ T cells sorted from blood. The subset is: CD45RA+ positively selected. For the CDR3, the DNA is TGTGCCAGCAAACATCCCCTAGCGGGGCAAGAGACCCAGTACTTC. Translated, it gives CASKHPLAGQETQYF. The variable domain in full, with the rest retrieved from reference TRBV28 and TRBJ2-5, is DVKVTQSSRYLVKRTGEKVFLECVQDMDHENMFWYRQDPGLGLRLIYFSYDVKMKEKGDIPEGYSVSREKKERFSLILESASTNQTSMYLCASKHPLAGQETQYFGPGTRLLVL.